This is a list of T cell receptor beta chains from one sample in a study of blood T cell repertoires in COVID-19. Assay: immunoSEQ multiplex PCR; the TCRdb copy retains only in-frame clones and omits some. The sample shows 120,000 to 150,000 clones, about 85% of them seen only once. Sequencing was done on a sample of peripheral blood. The receptors here all came from a human donor in a cohort sampled during active COVID-19. CDR3s include the opening cysteine and the closing phenylalanine or tryptophan. Each record gives: D gene, V gene, clone size, CDR3 protein. A D gene is named only where the DNA matches it firmly. Rows may omit the clone size; those that give it use once, few, many or a size class.

d_gene: -; v_gene: TRBV29-1; abundance: -; CDR3aa: CSASDGVETQYF
d_gene: -; v_gene: TRBV7-9; abundance: -; CDR3aa: CASSTTGWGYTF
d_gene: -; v_gene: TRBV6-6; abundance: -; CDR3aa: CASTPRGSNEKLFF
d_gene: TRBD1; v_gene: TRBV7-6; abundance: -; CDR3aa: CASSSGTGPSYEQYF
d_gene: -; v_gene: TRBV5-4; abundance: -; CDR3aa: CASSSRLPQETQYF
d_gene: -; v_gene: TRBV4-3; abundance: -; CDR3aa: CASSQGQEYEQYF
d_gene: -; v_gene: TRBV28; abundance: few; CDR3aa: CASSHLGYEQYF
d_gene: -; v_gene: TRBV6-5; abundance: -; CDR3aa: CASSYLPGSATGELFF
d_gene: TRBD1; v_gene: TRBV5-6; abundance: -; CDR3aa: CASSYGGGEGYTF
d_gene: TRBD1; v_gene: TRBV27; abundance: -; CDR3aa: CASSFLSGQGGGYTF
d_gene: TRBD1; v_gene: TRBV6-2/TRBV6-3; abundance: -; CDR3aa: CASSYLEDRPYSNQPQHF
d_gene: -; v_gene: TRBV7-2; abundance: -; CDR3aa: CASDDSTHTEAFF
d_gene: -; v_gene: TRBV7-3; abundance: -; CDR3aa: CASSLMGSTGELFF
d_gene: TRBD2; v_gene: TRBV30; abundance: -; CDR3aa: CAWSSGGGRETQYF
d_gene: -; v_gene: TRBV3-1/TRBV3-2; abundance: -; CDR3aa: CASSQSSADTQYF
d_gene: -; v_gene: TRBV4-1; abundance: -; CDR3aa: CASSPRIWRSGNNEQFF
d_gene: TRBD1; v_gene: TRBV29-1; abundance: -; CDR3aa: CSVEAPTGGSGANVLTF
d_gene: -; v_gene: TRBV6-6; abundance: once; CDR3aa: CASSYSSTNEQFF
d_gene: TRBD1; v_gene: TRBV10-2; abundance: -; CDR3aa: CASSEWTGGHEQYF
d_gene: -; v_gene: TRBV18; abundance: -; CDR3aa: CASSPREPYTGELFF
d_gene: -; v_gene: TRBV3-1/TRBV3-2; abundance: -; CDR3aa: CASSYRTVAETQYF
d_gene: -; v_gene: TRBV4-3; abundance: few; CDR3aa: CASSQDRGTFSPLHF
d_gene: TRBD2; v_gene: TRBV3-1/TRBV3-2; abundance: few; CDR3aa: CASSPRWGGQFF
d_gene: -; v_gene: TRBV3-1/TRBV3-2; abundance: few; CDR3aa: CASSPRDLAFEQFF
d_gene: -; v_gene: TRBV19; abundance: -; CDR3aa: CASSLRNTEAFF
d_gene: TRBD2; v_gene: TRBV5-1; abundance: -; CDR3aa: CASSLGLAGAASYNEQFF
d_gene: -; v_gene: TRBV5-1; abundance: -; CDR3aa: CASSLASQALNTEAFF
d_gene: TRBD2; v_gene: TRBV14; abundance: -; CDR3aa: CASSLPRGGWNTGELFF
d_gene: -; v_gene: TRBV6-5; abundance: -; CDR3aa: CASRGDLSGNTIYF
d_gene: -; v_gene: TRBV5-1; abundance: -; CDR3aa: CASSFPSSYNEQFF
d_gene: TRBD1; v_gene: TRBV15; abundance: -; CDR3aa: CATSIQGTGKEKLFF
d_gene: TRBD2; v_gene: TRBV5-6; abundance: -; CDR3aa: CASSLHSSGQGRKQYF
d_gene: TRBD1; v_gene: TRBV2; abundance: once; CDR3aa: CATRGAGGSYGYTF
d_gene: -; v_gene: TRBV5-8; abundance: few; CDR3aa: CASSGTHNSPLHF
d_gene: -; v_gene: TRBV11-2; abundance: -; CDR3aa: CASSLVRQISYEQYF
d_gene: -; v_gene: TRBV7-2; abundance: once; CDR3aa: CASSLLRGSGGYTF
d_gene: TRBD1; v_gene: TRBV18; abundance: -; CDR3aa: CASSPGTALLRYQPQHF
d_gene: -; v_gene: TRBV18; abundance: -; CDR3aa: CASSPTGEGNTIYF
d_gene: -; v_gene: TRBV11-2; abundance: few; CDR3aa: CASSPGRGNQPQHF
d_gene: -; v_gene: TRBV7-2; abundance: -; CDR3aa: CASSLPGIYGYTF
d_gene: -; v_gene: TRBV6-5; abundance: -; CDR3aa: CASTRTWGNTEAFF
d_gene: -; v_gene: TRBV9; abundance: -; CDR3aa: CASSVAGSGETQYF
d_gene: TRBD1; v_gene: TRBV2; abundance: -; CDR3aa: CASLDRANNEQFF
d_gene: -; v_gene: TRBV19; abundance: -; CDR3aa: CASRISGYTNYGYTF
d_gene: -; v_gene: TRBV11-2; abundance: -; CDR3aa: CASSPYGGSSYGYTF
d_gene: -; v_gene: TRBV19; abundance: -; CDR3aa: CASRDTNTGELFF
d_gene: -; v_gene: TRBV14; abundance: -; CDR3aa: CASSHSVPAEAFF
d_gene: -; v_gene: TRBV6-2/TRBV6-3; abundance: -; CDR3aa: CASSYSTRMGPQHF